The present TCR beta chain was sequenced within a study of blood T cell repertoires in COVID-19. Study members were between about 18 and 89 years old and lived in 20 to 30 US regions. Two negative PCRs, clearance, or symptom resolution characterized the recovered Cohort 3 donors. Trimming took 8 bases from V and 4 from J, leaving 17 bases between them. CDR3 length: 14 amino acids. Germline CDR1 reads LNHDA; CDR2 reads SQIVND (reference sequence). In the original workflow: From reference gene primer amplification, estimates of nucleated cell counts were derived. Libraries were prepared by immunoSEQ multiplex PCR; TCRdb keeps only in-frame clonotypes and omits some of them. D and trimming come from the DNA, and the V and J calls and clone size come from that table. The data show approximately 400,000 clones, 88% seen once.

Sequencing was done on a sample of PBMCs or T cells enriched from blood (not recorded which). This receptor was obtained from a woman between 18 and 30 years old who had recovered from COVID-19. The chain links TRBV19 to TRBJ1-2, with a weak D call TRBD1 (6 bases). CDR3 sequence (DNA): TGTGCCAGTGTGGGACAAGGGGCCCCCTATGGCTACACCTTC. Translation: CASVGQGAPYGYTF.